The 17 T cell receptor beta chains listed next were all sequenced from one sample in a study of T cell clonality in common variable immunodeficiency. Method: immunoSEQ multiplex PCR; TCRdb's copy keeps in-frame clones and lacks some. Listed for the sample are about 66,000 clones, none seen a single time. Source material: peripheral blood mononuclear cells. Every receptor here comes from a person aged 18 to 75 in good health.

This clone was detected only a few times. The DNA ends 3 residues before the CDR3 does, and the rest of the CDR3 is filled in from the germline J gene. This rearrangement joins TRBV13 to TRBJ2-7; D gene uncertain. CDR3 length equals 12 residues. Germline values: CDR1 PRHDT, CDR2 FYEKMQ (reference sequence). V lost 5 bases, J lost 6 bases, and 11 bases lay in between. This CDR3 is CASSLKGGEQYF. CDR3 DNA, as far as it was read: TGTGCCAGCAGCCTCAAAGGTGGCGAG.

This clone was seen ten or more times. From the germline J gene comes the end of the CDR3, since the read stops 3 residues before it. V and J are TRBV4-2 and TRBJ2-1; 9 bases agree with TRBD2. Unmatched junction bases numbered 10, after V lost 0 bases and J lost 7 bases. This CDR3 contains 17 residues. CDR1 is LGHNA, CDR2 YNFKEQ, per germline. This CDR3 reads CASSQDRLAGVLNEQFF. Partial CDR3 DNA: TGTGCCAGCAGCCAAGATCGGTTAGCGGGAGTTTTGAATGAG.

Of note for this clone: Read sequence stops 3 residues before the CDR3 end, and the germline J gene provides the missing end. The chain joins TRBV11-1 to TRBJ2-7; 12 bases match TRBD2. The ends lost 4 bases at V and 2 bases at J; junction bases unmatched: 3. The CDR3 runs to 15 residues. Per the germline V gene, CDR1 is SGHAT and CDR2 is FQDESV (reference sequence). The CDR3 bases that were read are TGTGCCAGCAGCTCCCTAGCGGGGGGGCCCTACGAG. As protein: CASSSLAGGPYE. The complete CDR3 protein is CASSSLAGGPYEQYF.

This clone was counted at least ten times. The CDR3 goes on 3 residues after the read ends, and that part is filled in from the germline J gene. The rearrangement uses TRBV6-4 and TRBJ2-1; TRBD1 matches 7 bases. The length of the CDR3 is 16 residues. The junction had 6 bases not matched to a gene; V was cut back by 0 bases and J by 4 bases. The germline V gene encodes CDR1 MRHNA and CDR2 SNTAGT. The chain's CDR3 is CASSDSLDRRYNEQFF. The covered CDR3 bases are TGTGCCAGCAGTGACTCCTTGGACAGGCGATACAATGAG.

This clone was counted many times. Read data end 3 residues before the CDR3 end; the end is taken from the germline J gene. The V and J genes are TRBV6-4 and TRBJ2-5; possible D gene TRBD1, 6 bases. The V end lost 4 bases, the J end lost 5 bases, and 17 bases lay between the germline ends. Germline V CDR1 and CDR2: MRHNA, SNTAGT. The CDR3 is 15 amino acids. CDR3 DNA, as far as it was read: TGTGCCAGCAGTGGCTACAGGGTCCCATCGGAGACC. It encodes CASSGYRVPSET. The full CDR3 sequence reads CASSGYRVPSETQYF.

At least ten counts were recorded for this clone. The CDR3 loop is CASRRLTSGEEGPPYEQYF. CDR3 DNA (partial): TGTGCCAGCAGGAGGTTGACTAGCGGGGAAGAGGGACCCCCCTACGAG. The rearrangement uses TRBV2 and TRBJ2-7; 11 positions agree with TRBD2. The CDR3 end lies 3 residues beyond the end of the read and is filled in from the germline J gene. CDR3 length: 19 residues. Germline-derived CDR1 and CDR2 are SNHLY and FYNNEI. V lost 6 bases, J lost 2 bases, and 18 bases stayed unmatched.

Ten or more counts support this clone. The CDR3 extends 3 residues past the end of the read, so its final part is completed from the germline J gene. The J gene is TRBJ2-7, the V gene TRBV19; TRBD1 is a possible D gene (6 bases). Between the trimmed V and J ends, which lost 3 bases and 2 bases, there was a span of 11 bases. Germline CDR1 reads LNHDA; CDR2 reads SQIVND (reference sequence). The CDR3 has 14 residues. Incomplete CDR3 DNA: TGTGCCAGTAGTATCAGGGGAAATACCTACGAG. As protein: CASSIRGNTYE. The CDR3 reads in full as CASSIRGNTYEQYF.

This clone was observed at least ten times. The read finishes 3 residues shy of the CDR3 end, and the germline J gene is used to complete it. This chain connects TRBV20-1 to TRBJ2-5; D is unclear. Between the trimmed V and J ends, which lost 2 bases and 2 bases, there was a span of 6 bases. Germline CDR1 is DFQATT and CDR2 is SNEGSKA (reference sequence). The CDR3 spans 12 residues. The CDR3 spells CSARYSQETQYF. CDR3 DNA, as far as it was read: TGCAGTGCTAGATATAGTCAAGAGACC.

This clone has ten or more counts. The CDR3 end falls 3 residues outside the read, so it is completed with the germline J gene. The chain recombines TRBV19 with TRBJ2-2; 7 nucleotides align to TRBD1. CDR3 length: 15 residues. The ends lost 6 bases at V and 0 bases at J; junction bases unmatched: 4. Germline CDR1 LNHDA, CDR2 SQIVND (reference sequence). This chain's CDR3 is CASRDDRANTGELFF. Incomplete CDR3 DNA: TGTGCCAGTAGGGATGACAGGGCGAACACCGGGGAG.

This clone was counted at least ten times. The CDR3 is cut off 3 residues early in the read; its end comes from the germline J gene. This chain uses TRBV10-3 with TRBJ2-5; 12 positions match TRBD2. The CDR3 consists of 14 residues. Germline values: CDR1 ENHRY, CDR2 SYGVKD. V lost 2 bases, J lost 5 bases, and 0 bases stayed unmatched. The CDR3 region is CAISETSGGETQYF. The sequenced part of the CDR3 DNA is TGTGCCATCAGTGAGACTAGCGGGGGGGAGACC.

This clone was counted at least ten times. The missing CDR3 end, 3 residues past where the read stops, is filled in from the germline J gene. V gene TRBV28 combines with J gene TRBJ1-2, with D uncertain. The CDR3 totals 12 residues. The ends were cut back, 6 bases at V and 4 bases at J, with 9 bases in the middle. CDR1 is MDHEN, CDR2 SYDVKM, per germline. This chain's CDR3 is CASRETPYGYTF. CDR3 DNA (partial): TGTGCCAGCAGGGAGACACCCTATGGC.

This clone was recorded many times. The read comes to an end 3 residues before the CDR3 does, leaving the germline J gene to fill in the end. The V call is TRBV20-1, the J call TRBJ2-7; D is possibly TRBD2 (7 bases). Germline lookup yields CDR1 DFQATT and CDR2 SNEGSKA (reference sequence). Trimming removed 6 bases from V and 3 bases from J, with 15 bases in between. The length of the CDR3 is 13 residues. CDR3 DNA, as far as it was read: TGCAGTGCAAGGGGGGGGAAAAACTACGAG. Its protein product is CSARGGKNYE. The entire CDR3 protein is CSARGGKNYEQYF.

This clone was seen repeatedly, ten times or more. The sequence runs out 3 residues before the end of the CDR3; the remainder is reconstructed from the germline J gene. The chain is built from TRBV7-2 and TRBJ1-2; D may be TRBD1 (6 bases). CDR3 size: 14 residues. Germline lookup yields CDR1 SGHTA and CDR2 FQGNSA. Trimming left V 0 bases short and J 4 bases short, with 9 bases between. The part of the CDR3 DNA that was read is TGTGCCAGCAGCTTAGCGCAGGGGCCCTATGGC. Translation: CASSLAQGPYG. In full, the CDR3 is CASSLAQGPYGYTF.

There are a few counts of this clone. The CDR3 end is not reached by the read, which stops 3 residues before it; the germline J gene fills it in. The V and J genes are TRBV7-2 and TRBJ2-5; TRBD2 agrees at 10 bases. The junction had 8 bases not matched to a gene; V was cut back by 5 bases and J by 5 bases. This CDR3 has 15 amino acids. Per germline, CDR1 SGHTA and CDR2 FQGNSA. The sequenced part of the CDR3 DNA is TGTGCCAGCAGCCCCGAACTAGCGGGGTGGGAGACC. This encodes CASSPELAGWET. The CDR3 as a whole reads CASSPELAGWETQYF.

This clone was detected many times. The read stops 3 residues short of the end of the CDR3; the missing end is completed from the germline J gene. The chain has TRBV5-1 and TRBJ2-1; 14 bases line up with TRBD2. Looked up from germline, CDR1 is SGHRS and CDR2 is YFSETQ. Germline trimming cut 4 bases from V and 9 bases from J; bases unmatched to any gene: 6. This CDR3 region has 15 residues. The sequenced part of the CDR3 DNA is TGCGCCAGCAGCATGACTAGCGGGGGGGCCGGTGAG. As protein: CASSMTSGGAGE. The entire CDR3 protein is CASSMTSGGAGEQFF.

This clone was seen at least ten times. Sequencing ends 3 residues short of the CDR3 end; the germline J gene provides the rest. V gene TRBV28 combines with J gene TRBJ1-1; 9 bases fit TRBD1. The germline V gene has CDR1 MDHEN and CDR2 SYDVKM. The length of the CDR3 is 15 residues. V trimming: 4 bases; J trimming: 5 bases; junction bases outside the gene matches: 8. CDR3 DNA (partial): TGTGCCAGCAGTTCCCTGGGACAGGGACGGACTGAA. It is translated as CASSSLGQGRTE. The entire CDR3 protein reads CASSSLGQGRTEAFF.

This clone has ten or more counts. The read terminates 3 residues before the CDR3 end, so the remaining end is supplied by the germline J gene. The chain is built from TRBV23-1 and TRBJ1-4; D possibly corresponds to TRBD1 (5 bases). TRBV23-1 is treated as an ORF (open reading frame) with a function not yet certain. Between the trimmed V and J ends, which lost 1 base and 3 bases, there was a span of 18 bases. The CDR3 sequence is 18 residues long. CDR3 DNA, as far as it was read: TGCGCCAGCAGTCAATTCTCCCCGGGGGAGGGAGCTAATGAAAAA. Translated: CASSQFSPGEGANEK. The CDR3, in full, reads CASSQFSPGEGANEKLFF.